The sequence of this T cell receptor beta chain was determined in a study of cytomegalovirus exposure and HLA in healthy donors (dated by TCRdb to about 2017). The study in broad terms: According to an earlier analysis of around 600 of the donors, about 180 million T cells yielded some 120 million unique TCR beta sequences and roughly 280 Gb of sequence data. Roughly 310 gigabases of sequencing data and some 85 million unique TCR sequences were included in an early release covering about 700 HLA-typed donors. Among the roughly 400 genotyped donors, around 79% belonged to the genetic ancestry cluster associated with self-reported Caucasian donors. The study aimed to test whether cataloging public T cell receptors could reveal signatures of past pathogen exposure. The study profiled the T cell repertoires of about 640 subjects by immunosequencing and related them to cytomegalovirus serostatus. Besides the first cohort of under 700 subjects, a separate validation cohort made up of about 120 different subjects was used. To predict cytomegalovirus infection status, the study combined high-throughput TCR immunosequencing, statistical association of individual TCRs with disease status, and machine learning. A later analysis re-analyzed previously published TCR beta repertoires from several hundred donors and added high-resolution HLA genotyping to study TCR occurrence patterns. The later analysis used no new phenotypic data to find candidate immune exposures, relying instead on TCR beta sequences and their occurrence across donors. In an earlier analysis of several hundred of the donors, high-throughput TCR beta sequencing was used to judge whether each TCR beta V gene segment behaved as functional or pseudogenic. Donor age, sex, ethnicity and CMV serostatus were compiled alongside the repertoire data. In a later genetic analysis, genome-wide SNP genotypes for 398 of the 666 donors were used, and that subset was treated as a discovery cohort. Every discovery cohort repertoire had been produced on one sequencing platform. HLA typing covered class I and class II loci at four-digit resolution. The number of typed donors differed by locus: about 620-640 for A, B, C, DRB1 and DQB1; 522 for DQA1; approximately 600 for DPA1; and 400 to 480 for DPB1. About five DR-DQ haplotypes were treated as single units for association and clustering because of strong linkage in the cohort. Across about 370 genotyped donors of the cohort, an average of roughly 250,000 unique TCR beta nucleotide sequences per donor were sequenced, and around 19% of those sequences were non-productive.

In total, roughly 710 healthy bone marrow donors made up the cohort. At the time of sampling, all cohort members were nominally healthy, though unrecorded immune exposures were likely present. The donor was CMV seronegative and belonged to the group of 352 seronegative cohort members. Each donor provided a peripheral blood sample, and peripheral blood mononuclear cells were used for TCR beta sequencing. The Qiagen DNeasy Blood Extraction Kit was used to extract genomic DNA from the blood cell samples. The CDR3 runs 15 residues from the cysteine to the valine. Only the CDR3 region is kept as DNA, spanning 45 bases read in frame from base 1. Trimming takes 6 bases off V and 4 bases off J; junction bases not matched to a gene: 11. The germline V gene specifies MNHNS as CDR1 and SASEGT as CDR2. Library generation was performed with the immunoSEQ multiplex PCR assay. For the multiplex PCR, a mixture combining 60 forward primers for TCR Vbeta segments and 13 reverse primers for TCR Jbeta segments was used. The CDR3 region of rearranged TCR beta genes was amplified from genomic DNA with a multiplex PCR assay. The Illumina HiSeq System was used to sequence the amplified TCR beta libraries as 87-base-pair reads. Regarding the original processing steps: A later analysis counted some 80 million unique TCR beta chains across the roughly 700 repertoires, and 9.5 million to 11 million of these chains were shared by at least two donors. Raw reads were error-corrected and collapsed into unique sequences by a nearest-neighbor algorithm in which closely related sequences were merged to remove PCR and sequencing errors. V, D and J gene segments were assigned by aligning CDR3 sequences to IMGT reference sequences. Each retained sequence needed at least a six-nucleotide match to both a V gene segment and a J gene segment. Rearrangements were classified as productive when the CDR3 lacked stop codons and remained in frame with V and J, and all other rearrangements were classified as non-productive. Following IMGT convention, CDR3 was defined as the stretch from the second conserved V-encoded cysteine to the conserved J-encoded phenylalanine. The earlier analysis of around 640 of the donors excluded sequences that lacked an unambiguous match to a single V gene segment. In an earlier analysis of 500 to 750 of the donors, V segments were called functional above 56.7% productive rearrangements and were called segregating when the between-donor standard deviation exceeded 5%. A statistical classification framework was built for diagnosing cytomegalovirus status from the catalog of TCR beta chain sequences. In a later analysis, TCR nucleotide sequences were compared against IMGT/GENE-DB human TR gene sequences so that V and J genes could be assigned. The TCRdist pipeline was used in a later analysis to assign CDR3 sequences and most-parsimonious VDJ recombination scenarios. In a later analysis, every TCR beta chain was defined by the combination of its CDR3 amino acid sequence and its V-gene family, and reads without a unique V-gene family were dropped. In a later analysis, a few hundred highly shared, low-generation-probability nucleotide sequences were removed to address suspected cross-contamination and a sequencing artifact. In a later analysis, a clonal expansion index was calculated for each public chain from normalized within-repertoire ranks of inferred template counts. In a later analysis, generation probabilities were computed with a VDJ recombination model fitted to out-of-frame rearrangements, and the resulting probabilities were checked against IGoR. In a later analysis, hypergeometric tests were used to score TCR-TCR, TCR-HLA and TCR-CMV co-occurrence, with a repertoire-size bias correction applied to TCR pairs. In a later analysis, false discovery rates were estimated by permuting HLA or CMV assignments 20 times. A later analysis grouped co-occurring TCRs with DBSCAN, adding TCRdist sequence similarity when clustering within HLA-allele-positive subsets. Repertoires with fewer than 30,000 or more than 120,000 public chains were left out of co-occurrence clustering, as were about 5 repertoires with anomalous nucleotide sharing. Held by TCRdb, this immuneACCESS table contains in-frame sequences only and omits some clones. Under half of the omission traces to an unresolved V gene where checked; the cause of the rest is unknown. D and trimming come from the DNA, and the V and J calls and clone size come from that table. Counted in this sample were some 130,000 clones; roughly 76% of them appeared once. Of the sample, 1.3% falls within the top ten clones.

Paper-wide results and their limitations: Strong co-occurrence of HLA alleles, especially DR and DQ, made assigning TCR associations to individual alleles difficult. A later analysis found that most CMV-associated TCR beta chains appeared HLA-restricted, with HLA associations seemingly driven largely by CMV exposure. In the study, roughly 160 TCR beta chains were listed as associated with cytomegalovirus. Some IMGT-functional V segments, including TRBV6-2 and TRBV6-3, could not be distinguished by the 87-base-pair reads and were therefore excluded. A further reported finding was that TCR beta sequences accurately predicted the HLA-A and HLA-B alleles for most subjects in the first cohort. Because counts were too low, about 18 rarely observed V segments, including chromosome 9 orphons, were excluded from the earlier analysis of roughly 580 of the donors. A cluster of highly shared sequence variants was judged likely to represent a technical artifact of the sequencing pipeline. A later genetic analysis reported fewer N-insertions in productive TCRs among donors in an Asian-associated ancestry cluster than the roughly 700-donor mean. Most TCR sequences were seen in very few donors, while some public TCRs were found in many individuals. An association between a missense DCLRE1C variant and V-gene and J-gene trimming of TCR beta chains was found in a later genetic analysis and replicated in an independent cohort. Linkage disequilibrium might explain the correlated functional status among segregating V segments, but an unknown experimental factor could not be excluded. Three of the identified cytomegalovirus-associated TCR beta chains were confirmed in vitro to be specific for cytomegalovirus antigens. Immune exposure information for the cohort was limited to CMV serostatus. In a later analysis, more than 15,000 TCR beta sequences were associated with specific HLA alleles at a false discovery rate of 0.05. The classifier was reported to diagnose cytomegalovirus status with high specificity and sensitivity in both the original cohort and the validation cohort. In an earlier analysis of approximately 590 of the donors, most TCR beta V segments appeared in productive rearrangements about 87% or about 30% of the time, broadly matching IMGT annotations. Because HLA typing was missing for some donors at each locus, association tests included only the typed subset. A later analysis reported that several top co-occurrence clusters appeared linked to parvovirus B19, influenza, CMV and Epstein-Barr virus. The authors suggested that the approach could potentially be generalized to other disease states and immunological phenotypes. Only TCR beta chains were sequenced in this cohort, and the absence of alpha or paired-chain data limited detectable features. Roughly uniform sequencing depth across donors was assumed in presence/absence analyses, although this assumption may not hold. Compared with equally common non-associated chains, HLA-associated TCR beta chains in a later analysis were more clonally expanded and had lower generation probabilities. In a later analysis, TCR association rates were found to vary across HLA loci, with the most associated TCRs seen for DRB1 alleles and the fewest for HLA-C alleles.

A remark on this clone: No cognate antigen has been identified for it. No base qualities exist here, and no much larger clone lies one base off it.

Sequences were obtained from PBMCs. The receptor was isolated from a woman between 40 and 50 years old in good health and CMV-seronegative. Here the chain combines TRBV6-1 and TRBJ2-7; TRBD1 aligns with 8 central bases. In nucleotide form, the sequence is TGTGCCAGCAGACTCCTCGGACAGGGCCCTTACGAGCAGTACGTC. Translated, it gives CASRLLGQGPYEQYV.